A single sample gave rise to the 5 T cell receptor beta chains below, sequenced in a study of T cell responses to AZD1222 COVID-19 vaccine. Profiling relied on immunoSEQ multiplex PCR, and the TCRdb table lists in-frame clones only, not all of them. The sample consists of about 120,000 clones, around 87% of them appearing once. The specimen was peripheral blood, collected on day 0 of AZD1222 vaccination. Every receptor here comes from an adult in good health.

J is TRBJ1-2 and V is TRBV30, with 7 bases fitting TRBD1. This CDR3 is built from 14 residues. V was pared by 5 bases and J by 9 bases, with 15 bases of the junction left unmatched. CDR1 GTSNPN and CDR2 SVGIG come from the germline V gene (reference sequence). CDR3 sequence reads: CAWAGTEALWRYTF. The CDR3 DNA is TGTGCCTGGGCCGGGACAGAGGCCCTCTGGCGCTACACCTTC. Using reference TRBV30 and TRBJ1-2 for the parts outside the CDR3, the full variable domain is SQTIHQWPATLVQPVGSPLSLECTVEGTSNPNLYWYRQAAGRGLQLLFYSVGIGQISSEVPQNLSASRPQDRQFILSSKKLLLSDSGFYLCAWAGTEALWRYTFGSGTRLTVV.

The CDR3 region has the DNA TGTGCCAGCAGTGAAAGAACGATGGAGGGTGGGGAGCAGTACTTC. Its translation is CASSERTMEGGEQYF. The rearrangement uses TRBV2 and TRBJ2-7; D is perhaps TRBD2 (6 bases). Germline CDR1 and CDR2: SNHLY and FYNNEI. This CDR3 has 15 amino acids. V was clipped by 2 bases and J by 7 bases, with 18 bases between them.

This chain joins TRBV30 and TRBJ1-1, with a tentative D call TRBD1 (5 bases). This CDR3 has 12 amino acids. Germline CDR1 is GTSNPN and CDR2 is SVGIG (reference sequence). V lost 3 bases, J lost 4 bases, and 9 bases lay in between. The CDR3 region has the DNA TGTGCCTGGAGCGCAGGGACCACTGAAGCTTTCTTT. Amino acid sequence: CAWSAGTTEAFF.

The chain joins TRBV6-2 or TRBV6-3 to TRBJ2-3; 9 bases map to TRBD2. The V and J ends lost 0 bases and 2 bases, in that order; junction bases with no gene match: 12. In germline, CDR1 is MNHEY, CDR2 SVGEGT. The length of the CDR3 is 19 residues. The CDR3 protein is CASSYSIGSGREDTDTQYF. The CDR3 DNA follows: TGTGCCAGCAGTTACTCGATAGGTAGCGGGAGAGAGGACACAGATACGCAGTATTTT.

The rearrangement uses TRBV30 and TRBJ2-7, with 9 bases that match TRBD1. The CDR3 runs 12 residues. In germline, CDR1 is GTSNPN, CDR2 SVGIG (reference sequence). The V segment lost 7 bases and the J segment 3 bases; nucleotides outside the gene matches: 4. This chain's CDR3 is CALTGQGYEQYF. As DNA, the CDR3 is TGTGCCTTAACGGGACAGGGCTACGAGCAGTACTTC.